The 15 T cell receptor beta chains given below trace back to one sample, sequenced in a study of PD-1 blockade in classical Hodgkin lymphoma (TCRdb year 2020). The time point tag for this specimen amounts to: cycle 4 day 1 (C4D1), after about 6 weeks of nivolumab. Every trial patient had relapsed following autologous stem cell transplantation, and prior brentuximab vedotin exposure was what differed among cohorts A, B and C. CD4+ T cells were purified from thawed PBMCs by magnetic negative selection with a Miltenyi CD4+ T cell isolation kit. Libraries were prepared through the immunoSEQ multiplex PCR assay. TCRdb obtained this table from immuneACCESS and retained in-frame rearrangements with V and J assigned. These tables miss some clones; where compared with another copy, unresolved V genes account for less than half of the shortfall, and the remainder is unexplained. This sample holds almost 20,000 clones; roughly 80% were observed only once. The top ten constitute under 3% of the sample.

The sequenced sample was CD4+ T cells from blood, obtained before the fourth cycle of nivolumab. These receptors came from a human donor with classical Hodgkin lymphoma.

The V and J genes are TRBV6-6 and TRBJ2-2, with D possibly matching TRBD1 (5 bases). This CDR3 has 15 residues. CDR1 and CDR2 (germline): MNHNY, SVGAGI (reference sequence). The V and J ends lost 2 bases and 0 bases respectively, with 7 bases between them. The CDR3 loop is CASSYGRANTGELFF. In nucleotides, the CDR3 is TGTGCCAGCAGTTACGGCAGGGCGAACACCGGGGAGCTGTTTTTT.

The gene calls are TRBV6-1 and TRBJ2-6; a possible D gene is TRBD1 (6 bases). This CDR3 is 15 amino acids long. Germline CDR1 is MNHNS and CDR2 is SASEGT. Trimming removed 10 bases from V and 0 bases from J, with 13 bases in between. The CDR3 DNA is TGTGCCAACCGACAGGAGAACTCTGGGGCCAACGTCCTGACTTTC. Residues: CANRQENSGANVLTF.

V usage is TRBV9 and J usage is TRBJ1-3; a possible D gene is TRBD1 (5 bases). Germline loops: CDR1 SGDLS, CDR2 YYNGEE. This CDR3 spans 13 amino acids. Trimming pared 5 bases from V and 1 base from J, leaving 7 bases between. The CDR3 spells CASSTGSGNTIYF. The CDR3 DNA sequence: TGTGCCAGCAGTACAGGTTCTGGAAACACCATATATTTT.

The chain combines TRBV19 with TRBJ2-7; 8 nucleotides align to TRBD2. Per germline, CDR1 LNHDA and CDR2 SQIVND (reference sequence). J gave up 0 bases and V 3 bases, and 7 bases lay outside the gene matches. There are 16 residues in the CDR3. The CDR3 spells CASSMKGAGASYEQYF. The CDR3 DNA follows: TGTGCCAGTAGTATGAAGGGAGCGGGAGCCTCCTACGAGCAGTACTTC.

This clone was seen once. The chain recombines TRBV18 with TRBJ2-5; perhaps D is TRBD1 or TRBD2 (6 bases each). The end of the DNA aligns better with TRBJ2-7, so the J call may be wrong. Germline V gene sequence: CDR1 KGHSH, CDR2 LQKENI. This CDR3 spans 14 amino acids. The CDR3 DNA is TGTGCCAGCTCGATGAACAGGGAGGCCTACGAGCAGTACTTC. Encoded protein: CASSMNREAYEQYF.

V usage is TRBV18 and J usage is TRBJ2-6, with 8 nucleotides matching TRBD1. Germline CDR1 is KGHSH and CDR2 is LQKENI. The CDR3 contains 14 residues. J was trimmed by 8 bases and V by 8 bases; bases with no gene match: 8. CDR3 DNA: TGTGCCAGCACAAGACAGGGGATGACCAACGTCCTGACTTTC. Translating it yields CASTRQGMTNVLTF.

As regards this clone: Germline is not matched at one junction end, which may reflect a read error. The J gene is TRBJ2-2, the V gene TRBV6-1; D gene ambiguous. CDR3 length: 14 amino acids. Per germline, CDR1 MNHNS and CDR2 SASEGT. The CDR3 region is CASTQVPKTGELFF. In DNA, the CDR3 is TGTGCCAGCACCCAAGTCCCGAAGACCGGGGAGCTGTTTTTT.

The V and J genes are TRBV18 and TRBJ1-4; no clear D gene. Between the trimmed V and J ends, which lost 5 bases and 8 bases, there was a span of 9 bases. The V gene's germline CDR1 is KGHSH and CDR2 LQKENI. CDR3 length: 12 amino acids. This chain's CDR3 is CASSVPGEKLFF. The CDR3 region has the DNA TGTGCCAGCTCAGTCCCGGGCGAAAAACTGTTTTTT.

The chain links TRBV28 to TRBJ2-1, with D tentatively TRBD2 (5 bases). The CDR3 is made up of 13 amino acids. Germline loops: CDR1 MDHEN, CDR2 SYDVKM. Trimming removed 6 bases at V and 4 bases at J, with 10 bases between. The CDR3 protein is CASSPSRYNEQFF. DNA for the CDR3: TGTGCCAGCAGCCCTAGCAGGTACAATGAGCAGTTCTTC.

The J gene is TRBJ2-3, the V gene TRBV2; D is uncertain. The CDR3 runs 12 residues. Germline values: CDR1 SNHLY, CDR2 FYNNEI. V was pared by 8 bases and J by 2 bases, with 8 bases between. The CDR3 sequence: CASSQDTDTQYF. The CDR3 nucleotides are TGTGCCAGCTCCCAGGACACAGATACGCAGTATTTT.

The V gene is TRBV27, the J gene TRBJ2-1; 9 nucleotides match TRBD2. Germline V lookup: CDR1 MNHEY, CDR2 SMNVEV (reference sequence). The CDR3 is 16 amino acids. V lost 2 bases, J lost 4 bases, and 6 bases stayed unmatched. CDR3 nucleotides: TGTGCCAGCAGTTTAAGAGGGACTAGCAGTTACAATGAGCAGTTCTTC. Its translation: CASSLRGTSSYNEQFF.

The rearrangement links TRBV2 to TRBJ2-7; TRBD1 agrees at 9 bases. Germline V gives CDR1 SNHLY, CDR2 FYNNEI. V trimming: 9 bases; J trimming: 3 bases; junction bases outside the gene matches: 6. There are 13 residues in the CDR3. The DNA for the CDR3 is TGTGCCAGTGCTGCGGACAGGGGCTACGAGCAGTACTTC. Amino acids: CASAADRGYEQYF.

The rearrangement joins TRBV19 to TRBJ2-3; TRBD2 might be the D (5 bases). CDR1 is LNHDA and CDR2 is SQIVND in the germline V gene (reference sequence). CDR3 length: 14 residues. V was cut by 5 bases and J by 0 bases, with 9 bases left in between. The CDR3 bases are TGTGCCAGTAGTGTCGGACTGAGCACAGATACGCAGTATTTT. It translates to CASSVGLSTDTQYF.

This clone was counted between two and nine times. CDR3 region: CASSLTTGGTGELFF. The CDR3 nucleotides read TGTGCCAGTAGTCTAACGACAGGAGGGACCGGGGAGCTGTTTTTT. This chain uses TRBV19 with TRBJ2-2; the D gene could be TRBD1 or TRBD2 (6 bases each). The CDR3 is 15 amino acids. V shed 5 bases and J shed 5 bases, with 15 bases lying between them. CDR1 is LNHDA, CDR2 SQIVND, per germline (reference sequence).

Here the CDR3 DNA reads TGCGCCAGCAGCCCGGAGACAGGGGCCCAGCCCCAGCATTTT. It yields the protein CASSPETGAQPQHF. This rearrangement joins TRBV5-1 to TRBJ1-5; 8 bases fit TRBD1. The CDR3 extends over 14 amino acids. V lost 4 bases and J lost 7; bases outside the gene matches: 7. The germline gives CDR1 SGHRS, CDR2 YFSETQ.